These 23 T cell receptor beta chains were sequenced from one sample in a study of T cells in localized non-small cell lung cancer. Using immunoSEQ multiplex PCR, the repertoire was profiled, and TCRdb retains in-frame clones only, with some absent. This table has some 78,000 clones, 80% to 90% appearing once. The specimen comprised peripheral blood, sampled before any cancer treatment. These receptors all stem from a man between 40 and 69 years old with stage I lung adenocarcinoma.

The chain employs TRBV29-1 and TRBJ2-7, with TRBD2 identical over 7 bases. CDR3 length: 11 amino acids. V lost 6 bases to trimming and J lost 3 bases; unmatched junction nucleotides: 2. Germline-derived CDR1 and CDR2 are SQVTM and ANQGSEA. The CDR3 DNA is TGCAGCGTCGGACTAGTCTACGAGCAGTACTTC. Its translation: CSVGLVYEQYF.

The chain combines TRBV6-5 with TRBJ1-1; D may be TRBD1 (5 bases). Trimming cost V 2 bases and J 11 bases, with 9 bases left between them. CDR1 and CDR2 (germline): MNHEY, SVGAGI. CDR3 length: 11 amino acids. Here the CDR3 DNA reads TGTGCCAGCAGTTACATGGGGGGGGCTTTCTTT. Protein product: CASSYMGGAFF.

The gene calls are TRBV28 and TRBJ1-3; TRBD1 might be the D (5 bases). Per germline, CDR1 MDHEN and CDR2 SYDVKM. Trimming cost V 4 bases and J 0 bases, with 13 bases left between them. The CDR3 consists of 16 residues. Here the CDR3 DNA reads TGTGCCAGCAGTTCCCCAGGGAAAGGCTCTGGAAACACCATATATTTT. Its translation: CASSSPGKGSGNTIYF.

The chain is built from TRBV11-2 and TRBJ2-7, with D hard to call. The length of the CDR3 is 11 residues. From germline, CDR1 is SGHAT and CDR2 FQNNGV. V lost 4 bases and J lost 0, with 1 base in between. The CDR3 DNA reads TGTGCCAGCAGCTCCTCCTACGAGCAGTACTTC. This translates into CASSSSYEQYF.

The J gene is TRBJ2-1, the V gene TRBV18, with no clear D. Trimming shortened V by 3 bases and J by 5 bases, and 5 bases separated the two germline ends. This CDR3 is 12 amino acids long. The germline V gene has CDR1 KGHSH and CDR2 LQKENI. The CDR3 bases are TGTGCCAGCTCACCGGTCGACAATGAGCAGTTCTTC. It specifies CASSPVDNEQFF. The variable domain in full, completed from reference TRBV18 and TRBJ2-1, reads NAGVMQNPRHLVRRRGQEARLRCSPMKGHSHVYWYRQLPEEGLKFMVYLQKENIIDESGMPKERFSAEFPKEGPSILRIQQVVRGDSAAYFCASSPVDNEQFFGPGTRLTVL.

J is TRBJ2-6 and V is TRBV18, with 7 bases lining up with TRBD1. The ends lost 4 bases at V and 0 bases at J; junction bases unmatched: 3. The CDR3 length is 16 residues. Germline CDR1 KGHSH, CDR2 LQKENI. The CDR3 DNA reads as TGTGCCAGCTCACGACAGGGTGGCTCTGGGGCCAACGTCCTGACTTTC. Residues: CASSRQGGSGANVLTF.

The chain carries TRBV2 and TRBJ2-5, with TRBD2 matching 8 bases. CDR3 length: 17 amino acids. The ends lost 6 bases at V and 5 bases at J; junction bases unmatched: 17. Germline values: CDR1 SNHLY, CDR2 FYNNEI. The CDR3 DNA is TGTGCCAGCAGCCCGAGTTTTTCTAGCGGGCTGGGGGAGACCCAGTACTTC. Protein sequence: CASSPSFSSGLGETQYF.

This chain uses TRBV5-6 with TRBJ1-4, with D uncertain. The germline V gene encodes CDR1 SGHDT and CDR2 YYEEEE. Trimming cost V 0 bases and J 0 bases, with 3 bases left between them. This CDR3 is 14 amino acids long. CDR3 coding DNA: TGTGCCAGCAGCTTGGATCCAACTAATGAAAAACTGTTTTTT. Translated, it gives CASSLDPTNEKLFF.

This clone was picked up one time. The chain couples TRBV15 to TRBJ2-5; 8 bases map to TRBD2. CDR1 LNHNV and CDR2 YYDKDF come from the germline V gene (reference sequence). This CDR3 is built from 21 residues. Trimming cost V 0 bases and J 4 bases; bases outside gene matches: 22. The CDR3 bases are TGTGCCACCAGCAGAGATAGAGCGTTAGCTAGCGGGCATCCCTTCCGAGAGACCCAGTACTTC. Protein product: CATSRDRALASGHPFRETQYF.

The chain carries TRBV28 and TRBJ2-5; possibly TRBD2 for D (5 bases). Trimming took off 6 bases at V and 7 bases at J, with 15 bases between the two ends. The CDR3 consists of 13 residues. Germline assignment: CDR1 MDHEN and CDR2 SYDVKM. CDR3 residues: CASRLDLAGTQYF. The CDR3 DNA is TGTGCCAGCAGACTAGACCTCGCAGGGACCCAGTACTTC.

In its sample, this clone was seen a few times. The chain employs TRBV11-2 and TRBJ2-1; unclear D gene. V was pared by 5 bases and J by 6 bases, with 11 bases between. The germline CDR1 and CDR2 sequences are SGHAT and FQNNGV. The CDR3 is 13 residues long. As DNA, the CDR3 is TGTGCCAGCAGCCCAGCGTCTGGCAATGAGCAGTTCTTC. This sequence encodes CASSPASGNEQFF.

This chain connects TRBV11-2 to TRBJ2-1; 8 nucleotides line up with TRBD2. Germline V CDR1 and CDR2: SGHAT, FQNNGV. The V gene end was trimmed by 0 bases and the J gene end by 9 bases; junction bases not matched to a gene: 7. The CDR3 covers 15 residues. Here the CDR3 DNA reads TGTGCCAGCAGCTTAGATCCGGGAGGGGGAGGTGAGCAGTTCTTC. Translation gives CASSLDPGGGGEQFF.

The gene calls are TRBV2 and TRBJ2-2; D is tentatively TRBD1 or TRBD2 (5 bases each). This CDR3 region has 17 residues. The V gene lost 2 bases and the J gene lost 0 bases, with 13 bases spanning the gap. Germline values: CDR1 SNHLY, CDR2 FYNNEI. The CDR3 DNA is TGTGCCAGCAGTGAATTCGGGGCACCTACGAACACCGGGGAGCTGTTTTTT. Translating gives CASSEFGAPTNTGELFF.

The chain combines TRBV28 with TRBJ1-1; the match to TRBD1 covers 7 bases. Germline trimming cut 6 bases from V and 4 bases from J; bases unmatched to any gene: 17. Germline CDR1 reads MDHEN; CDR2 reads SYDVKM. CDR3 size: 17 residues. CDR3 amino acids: CASRRSRATGRFTEAFF. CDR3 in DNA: TGTGCCAGCAGGAGAAGCAGGGCGACAGGGCGGTTCACTGAAGCTTTCTTT.

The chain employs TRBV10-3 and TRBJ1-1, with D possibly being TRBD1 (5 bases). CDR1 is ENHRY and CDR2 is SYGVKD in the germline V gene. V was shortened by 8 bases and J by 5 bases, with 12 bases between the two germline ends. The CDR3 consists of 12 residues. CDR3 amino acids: CAIGVGATEAFF. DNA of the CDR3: TGTGCCATCGGAGTTGGGGCAACTGAAGCTTTCTTT.

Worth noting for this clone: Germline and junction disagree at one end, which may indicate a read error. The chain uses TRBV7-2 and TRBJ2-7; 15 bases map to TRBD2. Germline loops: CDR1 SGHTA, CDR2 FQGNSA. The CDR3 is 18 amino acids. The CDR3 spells CASSYGTSGRTVSYGQYF. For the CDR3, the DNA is TGTGCCAGCAGCTACGGGACTAGCGGGAGGACGGTCTCCTACGGGCAGTACTTC. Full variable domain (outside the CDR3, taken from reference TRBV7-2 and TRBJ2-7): GAGVSQSPSNKVTEKGKDVELRCDPISGHTALYWYRQSLGQGLEFLIYFQGNSAPDKSGLPSDRFSAERTGGSVSTLTIQRTQQEDSAVYLCASSYGTSGRTVSYGQYFGPGTRLTVT.

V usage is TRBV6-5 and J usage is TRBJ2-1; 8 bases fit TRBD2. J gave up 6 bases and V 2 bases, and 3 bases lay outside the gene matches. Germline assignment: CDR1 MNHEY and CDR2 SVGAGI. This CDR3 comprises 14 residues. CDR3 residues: CASSYLRGGNEQFF. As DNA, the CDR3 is TGTGCCAGCAGTTACCTACGGGGGGGCAATGAGCAGTTCTTC.

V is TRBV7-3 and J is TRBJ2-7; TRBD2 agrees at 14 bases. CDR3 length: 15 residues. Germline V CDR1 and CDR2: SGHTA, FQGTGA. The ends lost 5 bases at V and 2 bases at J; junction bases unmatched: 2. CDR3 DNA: TGTGCCAGCAGCCTGACTAGCGGGAGGGCCTACGAGCAGTACTTC. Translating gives CASSLTSGRAYEQYF.

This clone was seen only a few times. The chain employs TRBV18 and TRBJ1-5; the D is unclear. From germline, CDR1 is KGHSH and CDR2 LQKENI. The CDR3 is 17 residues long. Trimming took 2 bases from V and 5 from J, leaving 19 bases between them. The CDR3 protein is CASSPARRAIDDQPQHF. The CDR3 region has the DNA TGTGCCAGCTCACCAGCCCGCCGGGCGATTGACGATCAGCCCCAGCATTTT.

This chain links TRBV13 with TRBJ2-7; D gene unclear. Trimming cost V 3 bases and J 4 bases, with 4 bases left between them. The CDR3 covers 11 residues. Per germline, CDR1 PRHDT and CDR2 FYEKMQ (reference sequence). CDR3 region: CASSLHYEQYF. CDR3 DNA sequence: TGTGCCAGCAGCTTGCATTACGAGCAGTACTTC.

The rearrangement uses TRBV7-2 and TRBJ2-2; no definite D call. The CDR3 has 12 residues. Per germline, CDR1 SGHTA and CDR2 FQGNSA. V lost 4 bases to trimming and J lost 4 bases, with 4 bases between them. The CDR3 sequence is CASSSSTGELFF. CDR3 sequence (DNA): TGTGCCAGCAGCTCATCCACCGGGGAGCTGTTTTTT.

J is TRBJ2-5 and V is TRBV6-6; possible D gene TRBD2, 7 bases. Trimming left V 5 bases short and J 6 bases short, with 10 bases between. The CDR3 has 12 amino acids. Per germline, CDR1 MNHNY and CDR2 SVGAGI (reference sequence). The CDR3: CASSTGGKTQYF. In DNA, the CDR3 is TGTGCCAGCAGTACGGGGGGCAAGACCCAGTACTTC.

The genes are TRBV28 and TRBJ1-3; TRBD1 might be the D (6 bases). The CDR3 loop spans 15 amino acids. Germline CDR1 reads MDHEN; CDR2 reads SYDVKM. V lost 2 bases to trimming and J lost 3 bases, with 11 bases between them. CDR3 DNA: TGTGCCAGCAGTTTAGGGGGGGCCCTTGGAAACACCATATATTTT. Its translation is CASSLGGALGNTIYF.